Listed here is a single TCR beta chain. This sample was included in a study of cytomegalovirus exposure and HLA in healthy donors. PCR amplification relied on 60 Vbeta primers (plus 13 Jbeta primers). Sequencing was performed with immunoSEQ multiplex PCR; in TCRdb, only in-frame clones are kept and a portion is missing. The sample holds under 200,000 clones, 79% seen once. V shed 6 bases and J shed 6 bases, with 18 bases lying between them. Germline loops: CDR1 SGHRS, CDR2 YFSETQ. The CDR3 loop spans 14 amino acids. Sequences were obtained from PBMCs. The chain is built from TRBV5-1 and TRBJ1-1, with a weak D call TRBD1 (5 bases). The clonotype originates from a woman aged 40 to 55 in good health and CMV-seronegative. The CDR3 here is CASTTGWGIAEAFF. The DNA for the CDR3 is TGCGCCAGCACAACAGGATGGGGTATCGCTGAAGCTTTCTTT.